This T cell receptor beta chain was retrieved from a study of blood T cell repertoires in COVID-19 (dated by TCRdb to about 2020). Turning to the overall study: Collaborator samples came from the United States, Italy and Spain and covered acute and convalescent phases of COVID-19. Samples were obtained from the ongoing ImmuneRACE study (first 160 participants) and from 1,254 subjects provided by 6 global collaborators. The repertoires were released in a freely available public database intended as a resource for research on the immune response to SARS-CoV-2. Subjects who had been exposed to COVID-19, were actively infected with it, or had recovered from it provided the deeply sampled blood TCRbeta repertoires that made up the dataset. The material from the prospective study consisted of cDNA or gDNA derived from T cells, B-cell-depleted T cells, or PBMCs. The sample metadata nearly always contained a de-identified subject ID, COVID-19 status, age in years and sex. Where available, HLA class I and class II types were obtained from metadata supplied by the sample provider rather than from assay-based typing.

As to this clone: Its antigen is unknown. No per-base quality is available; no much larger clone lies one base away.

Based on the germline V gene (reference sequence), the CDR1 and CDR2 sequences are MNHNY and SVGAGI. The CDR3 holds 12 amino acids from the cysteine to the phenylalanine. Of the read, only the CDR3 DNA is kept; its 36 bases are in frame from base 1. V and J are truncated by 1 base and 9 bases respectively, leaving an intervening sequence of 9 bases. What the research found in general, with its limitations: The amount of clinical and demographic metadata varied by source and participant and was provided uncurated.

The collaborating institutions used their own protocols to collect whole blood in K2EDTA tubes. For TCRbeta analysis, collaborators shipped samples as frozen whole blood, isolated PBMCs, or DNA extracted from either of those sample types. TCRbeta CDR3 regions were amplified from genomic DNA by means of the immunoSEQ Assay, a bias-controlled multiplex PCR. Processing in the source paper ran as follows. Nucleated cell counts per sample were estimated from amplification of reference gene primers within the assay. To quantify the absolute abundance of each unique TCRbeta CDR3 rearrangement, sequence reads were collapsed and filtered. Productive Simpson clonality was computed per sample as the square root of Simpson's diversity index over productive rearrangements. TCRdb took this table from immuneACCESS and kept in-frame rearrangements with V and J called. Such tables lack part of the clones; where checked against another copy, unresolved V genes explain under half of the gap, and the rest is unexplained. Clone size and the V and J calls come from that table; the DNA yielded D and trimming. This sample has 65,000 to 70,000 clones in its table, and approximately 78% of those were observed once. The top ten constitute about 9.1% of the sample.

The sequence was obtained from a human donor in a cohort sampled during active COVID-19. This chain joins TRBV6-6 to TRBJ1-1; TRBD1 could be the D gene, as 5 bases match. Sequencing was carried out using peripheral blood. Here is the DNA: TGTGCCAGCAGTTACTTTGGGGCCAAAGCTTTCTTT. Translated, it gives CASSYFGAKAFF.